This note documents a single T cell receptor (beta chain) sequence. CDR1 SEHNR and CDR2 FQNEAQ come from the germline V gene (reference sequence). The V end was cut by 1 base, the J end by 4 bases, with 11 bases between. The CDR3 contains 15 residues. The sample comes from a study of CD8+CD57+ T cells in acquired aplastic anemia. Patients chosen for sequencing had CD8+CD57+ cells that had expanded, as shown by flow cytometry. TCR beta VDJ and CDR3 were profiled, and genomic DNA was the template. TCRdb passed the reads through MiXCR, listing each CDR3 protein once. The table lists some 150,000 distinct CDR3 sequences, 71% of them singletons, with under 60% in the top ten.

Material: sorted CD4+, CD8+, or CD8+CD57+ T cells (not recorded which) from PBMCs. V is TRBV7-9 and J is TRBJ1-5; D possibly corresponds to TRBD1 (5 bases). The clonotype comes from a human donor with aplastic anemia. The CDR3 here is CASSLGGRGNQPQHF. The CDR3 coding sequence is TGTGCCAGCAGCTTAGGAGGGCGGGGGAATCAGCCCCAGCATTTT. Full variable domain (missing parts from reference TRBV7-9 and TRBJ1-5): DTGVSQNPRHKITKRGQNVTFRCDPISEHNRLYWYRQTLGQGPEFLTYFQNEAQLEKSRLLSDRFSAERPKGSFSTLEIQRTEQGDSAMYLCASSLGGRGNQPQHFGDGTRLSIL.